This T cell receptor beta chain was captured by sequencing in a study of T cells in Graves' hyperthyroidism and ophthalmopathy. Among ophthalmopathy patients, the Clinical Activity Score reached at least 3, the NOSPECS grade reached at least 4, and duration remained under 3 months. Exclusions: uncontrolled infection, other autoimmune disease, pregnancy, lactation. With 8 bases removed from V and 2 bases from J, the gap between germline ends came to 13 bases. The CDR3 length is 14 residues. Germline loops: CDR1 ENHRY, CDR2 SYGVKD. The sample holds a few counts of this clonotype. What it binds is unknown. It was RNA transcripts that yielded the amplified TCR beta CDR3 regions. RT-PCR in the first round (using the HTBI primer set) targeted the TCR CDR3. TCRdb ran MiXCR on the multiplex PCR reads and lists one entry per CDR3 protein. Of about 380,000 distinct CDR3 sequences in the sample, around 18% were seen once.

Whole-study findings and limits: Ophthalmopathy and stable hyperthyroidism were told apart by a 13 V-J model.

The source material was blood. The chain recombines TRBV10-3 with TRBJ1-5; a possible D gene is TRBD1 (5 bases). The sequence came from a man aged 18 to 29 with Graves' ophthalmopathy. The CDR3 DNA sequence: TGTGCCATCGGGGACGGGGATCGCAATCAGCCCCAGCATTTT. Translating gives CAIGDGDRNQPQHF.